The 27 T cell receptor beta chains given below trace back to one sample, sequenced in a study of PD-1 blockade in classical Hodgkin lymphoma. Method: immunoSEQ multiplex PCR; TCRdb's copy keeps in-frame clones and lacks some. The repertoire has approximately 70,000 clones, roughly 93% of them found once; the top ten carry less than 3.5%. As for time point: newly diagnosed, previously untreated cHL patient sample. Sequencing input: peripheral blood mononuclear cells (PBMCs). The receptors were sampled from a human donor with classical Hodgkin lymphoma.

This chain joins TRBV18 and TRBJ1-4; D uncertain. Germline V gene sequence: CDR1 KGHSH, CDR2 LQKENI. Trimming left V 2 bases short and J 7 bases short, with 5 bases between. The CDR3 sequence is 12 residues long. The DNA of the CDR3 is TGTGCCAGCTCACCATCACGTGAAAAACTGTTTTTT. This translates into CASSPSREKLFF.

This rearrangement joins TRBV28 to TRBJ1-1; 7 nucleotides match TRBD1. The CDR3 has 15 amino acids. Losses at the gene ends were 0 bases for V and 0 bases for J; bases not matched to a gene: 1. The germline gives CDR1 MDHEN, CDR2 SYDVKM. The chain's CDR3 is CASSLWTGMNTEAFF. DNA of the CDR3: TGTGCCAGCAGTTTATGGACAGGGATGAACACTGAAGCTTTCTTT. The variable domain in full, completed from reference TRBV28 and TRBJ1-1, reads DVKVTQSSRYLVKRTGEKVFLECVQDMDHENMFWYRQDPGLGLRLIYFSYDVKMKEKGDIPEGYSVSREKKERFSLILESASTNQTSMYLCASSLWTGMNTEAFFGQGTRLTVV.

The chain combines TRBV4-2 with TRBJ2-3; 7 bases are a match to TRBD1. J lost 0 bases, V lost 0 bases, and 3 bases had no gene match. CDR1 is LGHNA, CDR2 YNFKEQ, per germline. The CDR3 contains 16 residues. CDR3 region: CASSQDGTASTDTQYF. As DNA, the CDR3 is TGTGCCAGCAGCCAAGATGGGACAGCTAGCACAGATACGCAGTATTTT.

The rearrangement joins TRBV5-1 to TRBJ1-3; D remains unclear. V was trimmed by 0 bases and J by 0 bases, leaving 7 bases between them. CDR1 is SGHRS and CDR2 is YFSETQ in the germline V gene. The CDR3 is 15 amino acids. CDR3 coding DNA: TGCGCCAGCAGCTTGGGGACGGTCTCTGGAAACACCATATATTTT. Encoded protein: CASSLGTVSGNTIYF. Full variable domain (missing parts from reference TRBV5-1 and TRBJ1-3): KAGVTQTPRYLIKTRGQQVTLSCSPISGHRSVSWYQQTPGQGLQFLFEYFSETQRNKGNFPGRFSGRQFSNSRSEMNVSTLELGDSALYLCASSLGTVSGNTIYFGEGSWLTVV.

The chain couples TRBV7-2 to TRBJ2-7; 9 nucleotides match TRBD1. The germline V gene encodes CDR1 SGHTA and CDR2 FQGNSA. V lost 10 bases and J lost 1; bases outside the gene matches: 8. The CDR3 extends over 14 amino acids. The CDR3, as DNA: TGTGCCATCTCCGGGACAGGGCGTTCCTACGAGCAGTACTTC. Amino acid sequence: CAISGTGRSYEQYF.

The CDR3 DNA is TGTGCCTGGAGTCCAGGGGCTGACAGCTACAATGAGCAGTTCTTC. Translating gives CAWSPGADSYNEQFF. The chain employs TRBV30 and TRBJ2-1, with a possible D match to TRBD1 (6 bases). Between the trimmed V and J ends, which lost 2 bases and 3 bases, there was a span of 14 bases. Germline V gives CDR1 GTSNPN, CDR2 SVGIG (reference sequence). The CDR3 extends over 15 amino acids.

The V and J genes are TRBV29-1 and TRBJ2-7; TRBD1 aligns across 7 bases. The CDR3 is 17 amino acids. The germline gives CDR1 SQVTM, CDR2 ANQGSEA. With V trimmed by 1 base and J by 5 bases, 17 bases remained unmatched. CDR3 coding DNA: TGCAGCGTTGAAGTTTGGAGCGGTTCGACAGGGATAAACGAGCAGTACTTC. Protein sequence: CSVEVWSGSTGINEQYF.

This chain links TRBV18 with TRBJ2-7, with 9 bases matching TRBD1. V lost 3 bases and J lost 5; bases outside the gene matches: 5. Germline-derived CDR1 and CDR2 are KGHSH and LQKENI. The CDR3 length is 14 residues. Here the CDR3 reads CASSPGQGGNEQYF. In DNA form, the CDR3 reads TGTGCCAGCTCACCGGGACAGGGAGGCAACGAGCAGTACTTC.

V and J are TRBV5-1 and TRBJ1-1; TRBD1 matches at 7 bases. After removal of 4 bases from V and 4 bases from J, the junction contained 10 bases not matched to a gene. The CDR3 covers 15 residues. Germline V gene sequence: CDR1 SGHRS, CDR2 YFSETQ. The CDR3: CASSRQGVESTEAFF. CDR3 DNA: TGCGCCAGCAGCCGTCAGGGGGTCGAAAGCACTGAAGCTTTCTTT.

The chain recombines TRBV7-2 with TRBJ2-5; D gene uncertain. The ends were cut back, 1 base at V and 5 bases at J, with 11 bases in the middle. CDR1 is SGHTA, CDR2 FQGNSA, per germline. The CDR3 has 14 residues. CDR3 sequence: CASSLETSRETQYF. CDR3 nucleotide sequence: TGTGCCAGCAGCTTAGAAACCAGCAGGGAGACCCAGTACTTC.

The V and J genes are TRBV28 and TRBJ2-3; 12 bases are a match to TRBD2. The CDR3 is 18 amino acids. Germline V gene data show CDR1 as MDHEN and CDR2 as SYDVKM. The ends lost 4 bases at V and 5 bases at J; junction bases unmatched: 13. The CDR3 sequence is CASSSAHLAGGPVDTQYF. CDR3 nucleotides: TGTGCCAGCAGTTCCGCCCACCTAGCGGGAGGGCCGGTAGATACGCAGTATTTT.

V is TRBV19 and J is TRBJ2-6, with 9 bases aligning to TRBD1. This CDR3 comprises 18 residues. The germline V gene encodes CDR1 LNHDA and CDR2 SQIVND (reference sequence). V lost 5 bases and J lost 2; bases outside the gene matches: 10. As DNA, the CDR3 is TGTGCCAGTAGTGTAGGACAGGGGCGGACCCCTGGGGCCAACGTCCTGACTTTC. This sequence encodes CASSVGQGRTPGANVLTF.

The chain recombines TRBV5-4 with TRBJ2-1; 8 bases line up with TRBD2. Germline-derived CDR1 and CDR2 are SGHNT and YYREEE (reference sequence). The CDR3 consists of 15 residues. The ends lost 0 bases at V and 2 bases at J; junction bases unmatched: 1. DNA of the CDR3: TGTGCCAGCAGCTTGGTAGCGGGGCCCTACAATGAGCAGTTCTTC. Translating it yields CASSLVAGPYNEQFF.

This clone has more than one count but fewer than ten. The genes are TRBV29-1 and TRBJ2-2; D perhaps matches TRBD2 (6 bases). CDR3 length equals 14 residues. V lost 2 bases to trimming and J lost 1 base, with 8 bases between them. Germline V gene data show CDR1 as SQVTM and CDR2 as ANQGSEA. This chain's CDR3 is CSVETSLNTGELFF. The CDR3 nucleotides read TGCAGCGTTGAAACTAGCCTGAACACCGGGGAGCTGTTTTTT.

The CDR3 here is CASSPGLEQETQYF. The CDR3 DNA reads as TGTGCCAGCTCCCCCGGACTGGAGCAAGAGACCCAGTACTTC. The chain couples TRBV18 to TRBJ2-5; TRBD2 is a possible D gene (5 bases). The CDR3 length is 14 residues. Germline CDR1 and CDR2: KGHSH and LQKENI. V was shortened by 6 bases and J by 2 bases, with 13 bases between the two germline ends.

The chain recombines TRBV7-2 with TRBJ2-1, with TRBD2 identical over 9 bases. J gave up 0 bases and V 5 bases, and 5 bases lay outside the gene matches. The CDR3 loop spans 16 amino acids. The germline gives CDR1 SGHTA, CDR2 FQGNSA. CDR3 protein: CASSPSGVSSYNEQFF. The DNA of the CDR3 is TGTGCCAGCAGCCCTAGCGGGGTAAGCTCCTACAATGAGCAGTTCTTC.

This clone was recorded a few times. The chain couples TRBV19 to TRBJ1-1, with D unclear. V was trimmed by 3 bases and J by 1 base, leaving 6 bases between them. Germline CDR1 reads LNHDA; CDR2 reads SQIVND (reference sequence). This CDR3 contains 13 residues. The CDR3 spells CASSIVRNTEAFF. CDR3 nucleotides: TGTGCCAGTAGTATTGTGAGGAACACTGAAGCTTTCTTT.

The genes are TRBV9 and TRBJ2-1; 10 nucleotides align to TRBD2. Germline CDR1 SGDLS, CDR2 YYNGEE. This CDR3 has 15 amino acids. The trim removed 3 bases at V and 7 bases at J, leaving 7 bases unmatched. The CDR3 sequence is CASSATSGMENEQFF. CDR3 nucleotides: TGTGCCAGCAGCGCCACTAGCGGGATGGAGAATGAGCAGTTCTTC.

The rearrangement links TRBV4-1 to TRBJ2-7; D might be TRBD2 (5 bases). There are 15 residues in the CDR3. V shed 4 bases and J shed 2 bases, with 15 bases lying between them. CDR1 and CDR2 from the germline V gene are MGHRA and YSYEKL. In DNA form, the CDR3 reads TGCGCCAGCAGCCTTCGGGGTATCCCCCCCTACGAGCAGTACTTC. This codes for CASSLRGIPPYEQYF.

The chain has TRBV6-5 and TRBJ1-5, with 7 bases matching TRBD1. Germline values: CDR1 MNHEY, CDR2 SVGAGI. This CDR3 contains 14 residues. V lost 6 bases and J lost 7; bases outside the gene matches: 9. In nucleotides, the CDR3 is TGTGCCAGCAGCCGTGCCCGACAGGGACAGCCCCAGCATTTT. It is translated as CASSRARQGQPQHF.

This clone was seen a handful of times. V usage is TRBV6-1 and J usage is TRBJ2-2; D may be TRBD1 or TRBD2 (5 bases each). Trimming left V 1 base short and J 3 bases short, with 9 bases between. The CDR3 spans 15 residues. Germline V gene lookup returns CDR1 MNHNS and CDR2 SASEGT. As DNA, the CDR3 is TGTGCCAGCAGTGAAGTTCGAGGGGACACCGGGGAGCTGTTTTTT. Encoded protein: CASSEVRGDTGELFF.

The chain links TRBV5-1 to TRBJ2-3; TRBD1 agrees at 9 bases. Germline V lookup: CDR1 SGHRS, CDR2 YFSETQ. The CDR3 sequence is 14 residues long. The ends lost 5 bases at V and 6 bases at J; junction bases unmatched: 7. The CDR3 loop reads CASSRDRARDTQYF. In nucleotides, the CDR3 is TGCGCCAGCAGTCGGGACAGGGCGAGGGATACGCAGTATTTT.

The V gene is TRBV5-8, the J gene TRBJ1-2; possibly TRBD1 for D (6 bases). V was cut by 7 bases and J by 3 bases, with 25 bases left in between. The CDR3 is 17 amino acids. Germline CDR1 reads SGHTS; CDR2 reads YDEGEE. The CDR3 bases are TGTGCCAGCGCACCATTACCTGGAGGGGGATTCGACTATGGCTACACCTTC. Its translation: CASAPLPGGGFDYGYTF.

The chain uses TRBV19 and TRBJ2-7; 9 bases are shared with TRBD1. Germline V gene sequence: CDR1 LNHDA, CDR2 SQIVND (reference sequence). This CDR3 is built from 15 residues. V lost 8 bases, J lost 2 bases, and 10 bases stayed unmatched. The CDR3 coding sequence is TGTGCCAGTCGAGCCTCGGACAGGGGTCCCTACGAGCAGTACTTC. Translation: CASRASDRGPYEQYF.

Notes on this clone: The same CDR3 also results from other DNA sequences found in this sample. This chain connects TRBV10-3 to TRBJ1-5; D is possibly TRBD1 (6 bases). V was clipped by 8 bases and J by 7 bases, with 18 bases between them. This CDR3 spans 14 amino acids. From germline, CDR1 is ENHRY and CDR2 SYGVKD. In DNA, the CDR3 is TGTGCCATCTCTAGGGAGGCAGGGGAACAGCCCCAGCATTTT. Amino acid sequence: CAISREAGEQPQHF.

The chain employs TRBV7-3 and TRBJ2-5; TRBD2 matches 11 bases. The length of the CDR3 is 16 residues. The V gene's germline CDR1 is SGHTA and CDR2 FQGTGA. Trimming took 2 bases from V and 3 from J; bases not matched to a gene: 5. This CDR3 reads CASSLGLAGGEETQYF. As DNA, the CDR3 is TGTGCCAGCAGCTTAGGCCTAGCGGGGGGAGAAGAGACCCAGTACTTC.

The chain employs TRBV7-9 and TRBJ2-7; D ambiguous. Germline values: CDR1 SEHNR, CDR2 FQNEAQ (reference sequence). Trimming shortened V by 1 base and J by 2 bases, and 12 bases separated the two germline ends. CDR3 length equals 15 residues. The CDR3 sequence is CASSLVFRIPYEQYF. CDR3 in DNA: TGTGCCAGCAGCTTAGTGTTTAGAATTCCCTACGAGCAGTACTTC. Complete variable domain (other parts from reference TRBV7-9 and TRBJ2-7): DTGVSQNPRHKITKRGQNVTFRCDPISEHNRLYWYRQTLGQGPEFLTYFQNEAQLEKSRLLSDRFSAERPKGSFSTLEIQRTEQGDSAMYLCASSLVFRIPYEQYFGPGTRLTVT.